The next 17 T cell receptor beta chains were all read from a single sample in a study of diagnostic markers for celiac disease. No DNA is given; TCRdb re-called the reads and lists each CDR3 protein once. The sample totals about 5,600 distinct CDR3 sequences. Sequencing used either unsorted cells or a sorted T cell fraction (not recorded which). The receptors here all came from a human donor. This table probably holds off-target reads from a library built for another chain.

The CDR3 here is CASSQVLASTGELFF. The chain recombines TRBV4-2 with TRBJ2-2; checking the TCRdb D call of TRBD2 is not possible without DNA. In germline, CDR1 is LGHNA, CDR2 YNFKEQ. The CDR3 is 15 amino acids.

The chain couples TRBV20-1 to TRBJ1-1; as DNA is missing, the TRBD1 call by TCRdb cannot be tested. CDR1 and CDR2 from the germline V gene are DFQATT and SNEGSKA (reference sequence). CDR3 length: 15 amino acids. CDR3 loop: CSAKGQGGRDTEAFF.

This clonotype shows up as medium-sized by frequency. The chain employs TRBV2 and TRBJ1-2. CDR1 is SNHLY, CDR2 FYNNEI, per germline. This CDR3 is built from 12 residues. CDR3 region: CASSVRELGYTF.

The chain is built from TRBV7-8 and TRBJ2-1; TCRdb proposes TRBD2, but this gene call is untestable without DNA. The CDR3 consists of 15 residues. Germline assignment: CDR1 SGHVS and CDR2 FQNEAQ. This chain's CDR3 is CASSPRLAGGNEQFF.

CDR3 protein: CASSIKGGGSNQPQHF. This chain links TRBV19 with TRBJ1-5; TCRdb calls TRBD1, which cannot be checked without DNA. This CDR3 contains 16 residues. Germline CDR1 and CDR2: LNHDA and SQIVND (reference sequence). The variable domain in full, completed from reference TRBV19 and TRBJ1-5, reads DGGITQSPKYLFRKEGQNVTLSCEQNLNHDAMYWYRQDPGQGLRLIYYSQIVNDFQKGDIAEGYSVSREKKESFPLTVTSAQKNPTAFYLCASSIKGGGSNQPQHFGDGTRLSIL.

This clonotype ranks as medium-sized in terms of frequency. This chain connects TRBV2 to TRBJ1-4; absent DNA, TCRdb's TRBD1 call cannot be checked. This CDR3 spans 15 amino acids. CDR1 is SNHLY and CDR2 is FYNNEI in the germline V gene. CDR3: CASSRGQGSQEKLFF.

Measured by frequency, this clonotype is medium-sized. The CDR3 sequence: CASSIDQWTGMIEAFF. The chain employs TRBV7-3 and TRBJ1-1; TCRdb proposes TRBD1, but this gene call is untestable without DNA. The CDR3 has 16 residues. Germline V gene sequence: CDR1 SGHTA, CDR2 FQGTGA.

By frequency, this clonotype is medium-sized (0.01 to 0.1%). This chain links TRBV5-6 with TRBJ1-3; TCRdb lists TRBD1, though no DNA is available to test this call. This CDR3 is 15 amino acids long. Germline V CDR1 and CDR2: SGHDT, YYEEEE. CDR3 loop: CASSRDGGPGNTIYF.

V gene TRBV20-1 combines with J gene TRBJ2-7; TCRdb reports TRBD2, a call that lacks DNA to check it against. The CDR3 has 14 amino acids. Looked up from germline, CDR1 is DFQATT and CDR2 is SNEGSKA (reference sequence). CDR3 region: CSASGLAGIHEQYF.

This clonotype is labeled medium-sized based on frequency. This chain joins TRBV5-5 and TRBJ1-5. Germline V gives CDR1 SGHKS, CDR2 YYEKEE (reference sequence). The CDR3 runs to 13 residues. The CDR3 reads CASSPREGQPQHF.

This clonotype is identified as medium-sized from frequency. The chain links TRBV7-9 to TRBJ2-7; TCRdb selects TRBD1, and the lack of DNA leaves this call unchecked. This CDR3 has 15 residues. Germline V gene data show CDR1 as SEHNR and CDR2 as FQNEAQ (reference sequence). CDR3 residues: CASSQVGTGTYEQYF.

By frequency, this clonotype is large. The chain links TRBV29-1 to TRBJ1-1. Germline V gene data show CDR1 as SQVTM and CDR2 as ANQGSEA. The CDR3 runs to 12 residues. CDR3 protein: CSVEQVIPEAFF.

The genes are TRBV7-8 and TRBJ2-7; TCRdb's D gene call, TRBD2, goes unchecked for lack of DNA. The CDR3 has 14 residues. Germline CDR1 SGHVS, CDR2 FQNEAQ. The CDR3 sequence: CASSSREGMGEQYF.

The V gene is TRBV20-1, the J gene TRBJ1-2; TCRdb outputs TRBD1, but without DNA this stays unchecked. Germline V gene sequence: CDR1 DFQATT, CDR2 SNEGSKA (reference sequence). CDR3 length: 13 residues. The CDR3 here is CSAPDRGHEGYTF.

Judged by frequency, this clonotype is medium-sized. The chain uses TRBV2 and TRBJ1-1. Germline V gene data show CDR1 as SNHLY and CDR2 as FYNNEI. The CDR3 has 15 residues. The CDR3 reads CANKLEGHLNTEAFF.

The V and J genes are TRBV14 and TRBJ1-4. Germline assignment: CDR1 SGHDN and CDR2 FVKESK. This CDR3 has 15 amino acids. The CDR3 is CASSQPHGSGEKLFF.

The chain carries TRBV12-3 or TRBV12-4 and TRBJ1-3. This CDR3 spans 14 amino acids. CDR3 amino acids: CASSLNVHGNTIYF.